This TCR beta chain was captured by sequencing in a study of blood T cell repertoires in COVID-19. The wider study: PBMCs, B-cell-depleted T cells, or T cells provided the cDNA or gDNA that made up the material.

TCRdb's copy holds only in-frame clones and misses some; the assay was immunoSEQ multiplex PCR. The sample holds about 90,000 clones, roughly 80% seen once. This CDR3 is 17 amino acids long. V trimming: 0 bases; J trimming: 3 bases; junction bases outside the gene matches: 7. Germline lookup yields CDR1 MNHEY and CDR2 SMNVEV (reference sequence). The rearrangement links TRBV27 to TRBJ1-2; 10 nucleotides agree with TRBD1. This clonotype originated in a woman in her seventies with active or convalescent COVID-19. The sequenced sample consisted of peripheral blood. The CDR3 reads CASSLSGTGVNDYGYTF. CDR3 coding DNA: TGTGCCAGCAGTTTATCGGGGACAGGGGTTAATGACTATGGCTACACCTTC.